The entry below gives a single TCR beta chain sequence along with its context. Its antigen remains unknown. The sequencing template was cDNA reverse transcribed from extracted RNA. The repertoire was sequenced with immunoSEQ multiplex PCR; TCRdb's copy has only in-frame clones and lacks some. Here the sample spans about 290,000 clones, 58% being singletons. Treatment of the sample: oral pan-JAK inhibitor, 5-10 mg twice daily. Samples from alopecia areata patients were lesional scalp punch biopsies and peripheral blood. Germline-derived CDR1 and CDR2 are SGHTA and FQGNSA. The ends were cut back, 6 bases at V and 7 bases at J, with 15 bases in the middle. The CDR3 covers 14 residues. The entry originates in a study of CD8+ T cells in alopecia areata. Study-wide background: Treated patients were given 5 to 10 mg oral tofacitinib twice daily. Study results and caveats: Clonality was higher in lesional than normal scalp, especially in alopecia totalis/universalis. Expanded CD8+ clones among the top 100, and scalp clonality, were significantly decreased by tofacitinib.

This sequence joins TRBV7-2 and TRBJ2-2; D is unclear. The sequences come from CD4+ T cells sorted from blood, collected at week 24, from a patient treated with tofacitinib. The clonotype was recovered from a human donor with alopecia areata. CDR3 in DNA: TGTGCCAGCAGTTGGGATAGGTGGGACGGGGAGCTGTTTTTT. As protein: CASSWDRWDGELFF.